This entry lists 25 T cell receptor beta chains sequenced from one sample in a study of human T cells and chemical hapten exposure. The time point is: patch test 2, 6 weeks after DPC sensitization. Treatment here: therapeutic diphenylcyclopropenone sensitization with weekly scalp DPC. TCRdb passed the RACE reads through MiXCR, listing each CDR3 protein once. Among roughly 94,000 distinct CDR3 sequences, around 9.3% were seen once, and the ten largest hold more than 2%. The material sequenced was whole blood, taken in connection with sensitization to the hapten diphenylcyclopropenone (DPC). The source of these receptors is a woman between 40 and 50 years old with alopecia areata. Some clones in this sample may be carry-over from other donors' samples.

This chain uses TRBV19 with TRBJ2-1; no clear D. V was clipped by 5 bases and J by 4 bases, with 6 bases between them. Germline CDR1 reads LNHDA; CDR2 reads SQIVND (reference sequence). CDR3 length equals 12 residues. CDR3 sequence reads: CASSLTYNEQFF. In DNA form, the CDR3 reads TGTGCCAGTAGTTTGACTTACAATGAGCAGTTCTTC.

As for this clonotype: The junction differs from germline at one of its ends, possibly a read error. The rearrangement uses TRBV5-1 and TRBJ2-3; 11 bases are a match to TRBD1. The CDR3 sequence is 16 residues long. The germline CDR1 and CDR2 sequences are SGHRS and YFSETQ. For the CDR3, the DNA is TGCGCCAGCAGCTGGCTGGGACAGGGGGTAACAGATACGAAGTATTTT. Its translation: CASSWLGQGVTDTKYF.

The J gene is TRBJ1-5, the V gene TRBV28; 7 bases match TRBD1. The CDR3 loop spans 13 amino acids. CDR1 and CDR2 (germline): MDHEN, SYDVKM. V was clipped by 6 bases and J by 6 bases; unmatched bases: 5. The CDR3, as DNA: TGTGCCAGCAGGACAGGGCTGGGTCAGCCCCAGCATTTT. The encoded protein is CASRTGLGQPQHF. The full variable domain, in which reference TRBV28 and TRBJ1-5 provide the parts outside the CDR3, is DVKVTQSSRYLVKRTGEKVFLECVQDMDHENMFWYRQDPGLGLRLIYFSYDVKMKEKGDIPEGYSVSREKKERFSLILESASTNQTSMYLCASRTGLGQPQHFGDGTRLSIL.

This clonotype was seen a few times. This chain connects TRBV3-1 to TRBJ1-1; weak D call: TRBD1 (6 bases). The ends were cut back, 4 bases at V and 4 bases at J, with 13 bases in the middle. There are 14 residues in the CDR3. Germline loops: CDR1 LGHDT, CDR2 YNNKEL (reference sequence). The CDR3 here is CASSLTGQGTEAFF. As DNA, the CDR3 is TGTGCCAGCAGCCTAACAGGGCAAGGCACTGAAGCTTTCTTT.

In its sample, this clonotype was seen many times. The chain carries TRBV7-2 and TRBJ1-5; D may be TRBD1 (6 bases). V was cut by 2 bases and J by 4 bases, with 18 bases left in between. Looked up from germline, CDR1 is SGHTA and CDR2 is FQGNSA. The CDR3 is 17 residues long. CDR3: CASSLNTDRLVNQPQHF. In nucleotides, the CDR3 is TGTGCCAGCAGCTTAAACACCGACAGGTTGGTGAATCAGCCCCAGCATTTT. Based on the CDR3 plus reference TRBV7-2 and TRBJ1-5, the full variable domain is GAGVSQSPSNKVTEKGKDVELRCDPISGHTALYWYRQSLGQGLEFLIYFQGNSAPDKSGLPSDRFSAERTGGSVSTLTIQRTQQEDSAVYLCASSLNTDRLVNQPQHFGDGTRLSIL.

The chain joins TRBV5-4 to TRBJ2-5; 9 nucleotides line up with TRBD1. V gave up 0 bases and J gave up 5 bases; unmatched junction bases: 5. The CDR3 contains 15 residues. CDR1 is SGHNT and CDR2 is YYREEE in the germline V gene (reference sequence). CDR3 sequence: CASSLAGTGQETQYF. For the CDR3, the DNA is TGTGCCAGCAGCTTGGCTGGGACAGGGCAGGAGACCCAGTACTTC. The full variable domain, completed using reference TRBV5-4 and TRBJ2-5, is ETGVTQSPTHLIKTRGQQVTLRCSSQSGHNTVSWYQQALGQGPQFIFQYYREEENGRGNFPPRFSGLQFPNYSSELNVNALELDDSALYLCASSLAGTGQETQYFGPGTRLLVL.

The chain carries TRBV20-1 and TRBJ2-1; 15 nucleotides agree with TRBD2. From germline, CDR1 is DFQATT and CDR2 SNEGSKA (reference sequence). The CDR3 is made up of 14 amino acids. Losses at the gene ends were 7 bases for V and 6 bases for J; bases not matched to a gene: 4. CDR3 DNA: TGCAGTGTCCCGGGACTAGCGGGAGGCAATGAGCAGTTCTTC. It encodes CSVPGLAGGNEQFF.

The chain joins TRBV20-1 to TRBJ2-2; D gene ambiguous. Germline lookup yields CDR1 DFQATT and CDR2 SNEGSKA (reference sequence). The CDR3 covers 13 residues. V was clipped by 0 bases and J by 8 bases, with 10 bases between them. In nucleotides, the CDR3 is TGCAGTGCTAGAGAGGCGGTCGGGGGGGAGCTGTTTTTT. Translation gives CSAREAVGGELFF.

The chain recombines TRBV5-5 with TRBJ2-2; 9 nucleotides agree with TRBD2. Germline V gene sequence: CDR1 SGHKS, CDR2 YYEKEE (reference sequence). The CDR3 extends over 16 amino acids. V lost 4 bases and J lost 3; bases outside the gene matches: 7. CDR3 sequence (DNA): TGTGCCAGCAGCCTGACTAGCGGCCAGTACACCGGGGAGCTGTTTTTT. This encodes CASSLTSGQYTGELFF.

This clonotype has more than one count but fewer than ten. The chain couples TRBV20-1 to TRBJ2-7; a possible D gene is TRBD1 (6 bases). The germline V gene encodes CDR1 DFQATT and CDR2 SNEGSKA (reference sequence). The CDR3 is 13 residues long. V lost 5 bases and J 4 bases, leaving 15 bases between the germline ends. The CDR3 here is CSAAQGTTYEQYF. The CDR3 DNA reads TGCAGTGCTGCACAGGGTACCACGTACGAGCAGTACTTC.

The gene calls are TRBV9 and TRBJ2-1, with 11 bases fitting TRBD2. The V and J ends lost 4 bases and 9 bases, in that order; junction bases with no gene match: 6. The V gene's germline CDR1 is SGDLS and CDR2 YYNGEE. CDR3 length equals 14 residues. The CDR3 bases are TGTGCCAGCAGCAAGACTAGCGGGAATGTTGAGCAGTTCTTC. Translating gives CASSKTSGNVEQFF.

This clonotype has just a few counts. The gene calls are TRBV7-2 and TRBJ2-1, with TRBD2 matching over 11 bases. The ends lost 4 bases at V and 8 bases at J; junction bases unmatched: 10. CDR1 and CDR2 (germline): SGHTA, FQGNSA. This CDR3 contains 16 residues. CDR3 DNA sequence: TGTGCCAGCAGCTCCCGCTCTAGCGGGAGGTCCCATGAGCAGTTCTTC. Residues: CASSSRSSGRSHEQFF.

This clonotype has ten or more counts. CDR3 DNA: TGTGCCAGCAGCGAGAGACAGGGGGCGAACACCGGGGAGCTGTTTTTT. Amino acids: CASSERQGANTGELFF. V is TRBV7-6 and J is TRBJ2-2; 9 positions agree with TRBD1. CDR1 and CDR2 (germline): SGHVS, FNYEAQ. The CDR3 is 16 amino acids. V dropped 5 bases and J dropped 0; count of bases not matched to a gene: 4.

This clonotype came up many times. The J gene is TRBJ2-1, the V gene TRBV7-9, with D maybe TRBD2 (6 bases). Deletions cut 2 bases from V and 6 bases from J, with 14 bases between. The V gene's germline CDR1 is SEHNR and CDR2 FQNEAQ (reference sequence). This CDR3 has 15 residues. In DNA form, the CDR3 reads TGTGCCAGCAGCTTATCCGGGAGTCGAGGCAATGAGCAGTTCTTC. Translated: CASSLSGSRGNEQFF.

This clonotype was recorded at least ten times. This chain joins TRBV29-1 and TRBJ2-5, with 7 nucleotides matching TRBD1. The length of the CDR3 is 11 residues. V shed 4 bases, J shed 4 bases, and the junction held 0 bases outside the gene matches. Germline-derived CDR1 and CDR2 are SQVTM and ANQGSEA. The CDR3 reads CSVGTGETQYF. The CDR3 DNA reads TGCAGCGTTGGGACAGGAGAGACCCAGTACTTC.

The V call is TRBV20-1, the J call TRBJ2-1, with TRBD2 identical over 7 bases. The CDR3 is 14 amino acids. Germline lookup yields CDR1 DFQATT and CDR2 SNEGSKA (reference sequence). The trim removed 5 bases at V and 8 bases at J, leaving 12 bases unmatched. This CDR3 reads CSALRLTSEDEQFF. The CDR3 DNA is TGCAGTGCTCTTCGTTTAACTAGCGAGGATGAGCAGTTCTTC.

The V call is TRBV7-2, the J call TRBJ2-5, with no clear D. In germline, CDR1 is SGHTA, CDR2 FQGNSA. Trimming took off 5 bases at V and 7 bases at J, with 14 bases between the two ends. There are 13 residues in the CDR3. The CDR3 DNA follows: TGTGCCAGCAGCCCCCCTCCGCCGGGGACCCAGTACTTC. Encoded protein: CASSPPPPGTQYF. Full variable domain (rest looked up from reference TRBV7-2 and TRBJ2-5): GAGVSQSPSNKVTEKGKDVELRCDPISGHTALYWYRQSLGQGLEFLIYFQGNSAPDKSGLPSDRFSAERTGGSVSTLTIQRTQQEDSAVYLCASSPPPPGTQYFGPGTRLLVL.

The CDR3 bases are TGTGCCAGCAGCGTAGTATGGGGCGCGGGAGATACGCAGTATTTT. Its protein is CASSVVWGAGDTQYF. V gene TRBV9 combines with J gene TRBJ2-3; either TRBD1 or TRBD2 may supply D (5 bases each). CDR3 length equals 15 residues. V lost 0 bases and J lost 5, with 13 bases in between. Germline CDR1 and CDR2: SGDLS and YYNGEE. The full variable domain, with the rest looked up from reference TRBV9 and TRBJ2-3, is DSGVTQTPKHLITATGQRVTLRCSPRSGDLSVYWYQQSLDQGLQFLIQYYNGEERAKGNILERFSAQQFPDLHSELNLSSLELGDSALYFCASSVVWGAGDTQYFGPGTRLTVL.

The chain combines TRBV20-1 with TRBJ2-1; TRBD2 might be the D (6 bases). V lost 4 bases and J 8 bases, leaving 12 bases between the germline ends. The CDR3 consists of 12 residues. The germline V gene has CDR1 DFQATT and CDR2 SNEGSKA (reference sequence). In DNA form, the CDR3 reads TGCAGTGCTACCCACCGGGACTATGAGCAGTTCTTC. Amino acid sequence: CSATHRDYEQFF.

This clonotype was found many times. The chain couples TRBV14 to TRBJ1-2, with D unresolved. The V gene lost 3 bases and the J gene lost 8 bases, with 16 bases spanning the gap. CDR1 and CDR2 (germline): SGHDN, FVKESK. CDR3 length: 14 residues. In DNA form, the CDR3 reads TGTGCCAGCAGCCATTTTAGGGCCCCCCGAGGCTACACCTTC. It encodes CASSHFRAPRGYTF.

The chain links TRBV20-1 to TRBJ2-7, with D perhaps matching TRBD2 (6 bases). V was pared by 5 bases and J by 0 bases, with 11 bases between. Germline V gene sequence: CDR1 DFQATT, CDR2 SNEGSKA (reference sequence). The CDR3 totals 13 residues. The CDR3 here is CSAGGESSYEQYF. DNA for the CDR3: TGCAGTGCTGGCGGGGAAAGCTCCTACGAGCAGTACTTC.

The sample holds many counts of this clonotype. The chain joins TRBV29-1 to TRBJ2-5, with D perhaps matching TRBD1 (6 bases). Germline V CDR1 and CDR2: SQVTM, ANQGSEA. Trimming left V 7 bases short and J 2 bases short, with 8 bases between. The CDR3 is 11 amino acids. This CDR3 reads CSGGGQETQYF. CDR3 sequence (DNA): TGCAGCGGAGGGGGACAAGAGACCCAGTACTTC.

This clonotype occurred many times. This chain uses TRBV4-2 with TRBJ2-5, with 9 bases fitting TRBD2. V trimming: 1 base; J trimming: 2 bases; junction bases outside the gene matches: 5. There are 16 residues in the CDR3. Germline CDR1 reads LGHNA; CDR2 reads YNFKEQ. The CDR3 region is CASSQGETSGQETQYF. The DNA of the CDR3 is TGTGCCAGCAGCCAAGGGGAGACTAGCGGACAAGAGACCCAGTACTTC.

The table lists this clonotype with a few counts. This rearrangement joins TRBV25-1 to TRBJ2-2; D gene unclear. V was shortened by 6 bases and J by 3 bases, with 8 bases between the two germline ends. CDR1 and CDR2 (germline): MGHDK, SYGVNS. This CDR3 has 13 residues. The CDR3 nucleotides read TGTGCCAGCAGCCCCTTGGACACCGGGGAGCTGTTTTTT. Protein product: CASSPLDTGELFF.

This chain uses TRBV9 with TRBJ2-7; TRBD2 agrees at 13 bases. This CDR3 region has 16 residues. V dropped 4 bases and J dropped 0; count of bases not matched to a gene: 4. The germline gives CDR1 SGDLS, CDR2 YYNGEE. The CDR3 protein is CASSRGLAGPSYEQYF. The CDR3 DNA is TGTGCCAGCAGCCGGGGACTAGCGGGACCCTCCTACGAGCAGTACTTC.